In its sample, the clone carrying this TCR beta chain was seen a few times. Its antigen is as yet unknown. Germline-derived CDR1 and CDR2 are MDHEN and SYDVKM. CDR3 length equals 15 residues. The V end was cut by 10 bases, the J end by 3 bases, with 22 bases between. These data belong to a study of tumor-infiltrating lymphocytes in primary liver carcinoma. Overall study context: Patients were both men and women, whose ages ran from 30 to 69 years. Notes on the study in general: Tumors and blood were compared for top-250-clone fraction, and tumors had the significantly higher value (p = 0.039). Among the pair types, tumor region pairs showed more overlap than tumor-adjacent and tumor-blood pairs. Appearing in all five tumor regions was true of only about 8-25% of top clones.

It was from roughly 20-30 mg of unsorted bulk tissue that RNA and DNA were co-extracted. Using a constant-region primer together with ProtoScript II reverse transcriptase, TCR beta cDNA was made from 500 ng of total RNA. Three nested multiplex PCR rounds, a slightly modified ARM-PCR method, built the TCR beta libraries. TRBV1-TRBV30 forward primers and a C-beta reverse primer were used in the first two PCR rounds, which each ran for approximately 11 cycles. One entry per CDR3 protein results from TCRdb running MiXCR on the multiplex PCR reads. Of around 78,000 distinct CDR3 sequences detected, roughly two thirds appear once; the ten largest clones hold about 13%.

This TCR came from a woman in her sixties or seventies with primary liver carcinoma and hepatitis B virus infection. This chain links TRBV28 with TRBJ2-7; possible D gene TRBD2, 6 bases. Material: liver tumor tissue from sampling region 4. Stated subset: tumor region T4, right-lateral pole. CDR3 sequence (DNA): TGTGCCATTTCTACAGGCTCCGCGGGACTCTACGAGCAGTACTTC. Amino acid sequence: CAISTGSAGLYEQYF. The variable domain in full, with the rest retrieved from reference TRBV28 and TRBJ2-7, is DVKVTQSSRYLVKRTGEKVFLECVQDMDHENMFWYRQDPGLGLRLIYFSYDVKMKEKGDIPEGYSVSREKKERFSLILESASTNQTSMYLCAISTGSAGLYEQYFGPGTRLTVT.